The next 9 T cell receptor beta chains were all read from a single sample in a study of T cell responses to AZD1222 COVID-19 vaccine. TCRdb keeps only in-frame clones here, not all; method: immunoSEQ multiplex PCR. Here the sample spans over 90,000 clones, approximately 90% being singletons. The source material was peripheral blood, sampled 28 days after the second AZD1222 dose. All receptors derive from an adult who received the AZD1222 COVID-19 vaccine.

This clone was detected only once. The rearrangement links TRBV7-9 to TRBJ1-4; 7 nucleotides line up with TRBD1. This CDR3 region has 13 residues. The trim removed 5 bases at V and 8 bases at J, leaving 5 bases unmatched. Germline CDR1 is SEHNR and CDR2 is FQNEAQ (reference sequence). CDR3 amino acids: CASSPQGGEKLFF. CDR3 sequence (DNA): TGTGCCAGCAGCCCGCAGGGGGGGGAAAAACTGTTTTTT.

The sample holds one count of this clone. This chain joins TRBV12-3 or TRBV12-4 and TRBJ1-1; tentatively, D is TRBD1 (5 bases). Trimming shortened V by 2 bases and J by 2 bases, and 6 bases separated the two germline ends. The CDR3 covers 13 residues. CDR3 in amino acids: CASSLQGNTEAFF. The CDR3, as DNA: TGTGCCAGCAGTTTACAGGGTAACACTGAAGCTTTCTTT.

The V and J genes are TRBV28 and TRBJ1-1; D might be TRBD1 (5 bases). The germline V and J ends were trimmed by 10 bases and 5 bases, with 11 bases remaining between them. CDR3 length: 11 residues. The germline CDR1 and CDR2 sequences are MDHEN and SYDVKM. The CDR3 here is CATVQGTEAFF. The CDR3 DNA reads TGTGCCACCGTCCAGGGAACTGAAGCTTTCTTT.

The chain is built from TRBV7-2 and TRBJ1-6; perhaps TRBD1 as D (5 bases). Germline V CDR1 and CDR2: SGHTA, FQGNSA. This CDR3 has 14 amino acids. The germline V and J ends were trimmed by 0 bases and 13 bases, with 13 bases remaining between them. CDR3 loop: CASSLAEGRRPLHF. CDR3 sequence (DNA): TGTGCCAGCAGCTTAGCGGAGGGACGCCGGCCCCTCCACTTT.

The chain combines TRBV6-5 with TRBJ2-7; 10 nucleotides match TRBD1. The germline V gene encodes CDR1 MNHEY and CDR2 SVGAGI. V trimming: 9 bases; J trimming: 3 bases; junction bases outside the gene matches: 8. The CDR3 is made up of 14 amino acids. The DNA of the CDR3 is TGTGCCAGTGAACCGGGACAGGGGATCTACGAGCAGTACTTC. It codes for CASEPGQGIYEQYF.

V and J are TRBV28 and TRBJ1-1, with 7 bases matching TRBD1. V lost 0 bases, J lost 5 bases, and 3 bases stayed unmatched. The CDR3 length is 14 residues. The germline V gene has CDR1 MDHEN and CDR2 SYDVKM. As DNA, the CDR3 is TGTGCCAGCAGTTTATGGACAGGGCTAACTGAAGCTTTCTTT. Protein: CASSLWTGLTEAFF.

The chain joins TRBV19 to TRBJ1-5; D call uncertain. Trimming pared 3 bases from V and 4 bases from J, leaving 13 bases between. The CDR3 spans 15 residues. Germline loops: CDR1 LNHDA, CDR2 SQIVND (reference sequence). Here the CDR3 reads CASSMGTFGNQPQHF. In DNA, the CDR3 is TGTGCCAGTAGTATGGGAACGTTTGGGAATCAGCCCCAGCATTTT.

The J gene is TRBJ1-6, the V gene TRBV28; 9 bases fit TRBD1. The germline V gene has CDR1 MDHEN and CDR2 SYDVKM. After removal of 6 bases from V and 8 bases from J, the junction contained 5 bases not matched to a gene. The CDR3 consists of 14 residues. CDR3 amino acids: CASRGGQGYSPLHF. The CDR3 bases are TGTGCCAGCAGGGGCGGACAGGGGTATTCACCCCTCCACTTT. Variable domain in full (rest from reference TRBV28 and TRBJ1-6): DVKVTQSSRYLVKRTGEKVFLECVQDMDHENMFWYRQDPGLGLRLIYFSYDVKMKEKGDIPEGYSVSREKKERFSLILESASTNQTSMYLCASRGGQGYSPLHFGNGTRLTVT.

The chain carries TRBV30 and TRBJ1-1; D gene uncertain. CDR3 length equals 11 residues. Between the trimmed V and J ends, which lost 6 bases and 0 bases, there was a span of 5 bases. Per the germline V gene, CDR1 is GTSNPN and CDR2 is SVGIG (reference sequence). In nucleotides, the CDR3 is TGTGCCTGTATTATGAACACTGAAGCTTTCTTT. It yields the protein CACIMNTEAFF.